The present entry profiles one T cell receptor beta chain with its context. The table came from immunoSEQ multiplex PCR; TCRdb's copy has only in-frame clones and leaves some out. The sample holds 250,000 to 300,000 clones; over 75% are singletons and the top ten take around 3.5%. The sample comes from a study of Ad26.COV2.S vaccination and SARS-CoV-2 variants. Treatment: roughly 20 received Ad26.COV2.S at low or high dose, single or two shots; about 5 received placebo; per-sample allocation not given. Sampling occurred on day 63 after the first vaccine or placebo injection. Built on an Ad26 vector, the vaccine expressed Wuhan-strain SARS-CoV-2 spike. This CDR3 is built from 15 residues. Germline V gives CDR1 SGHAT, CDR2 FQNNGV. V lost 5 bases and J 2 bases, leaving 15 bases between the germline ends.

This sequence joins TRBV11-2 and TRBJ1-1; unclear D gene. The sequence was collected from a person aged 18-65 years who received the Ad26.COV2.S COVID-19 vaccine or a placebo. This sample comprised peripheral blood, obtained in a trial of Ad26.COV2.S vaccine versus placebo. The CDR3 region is CASSPSGTRNTEAFF. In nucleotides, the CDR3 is TGTGCCAGCAGCCCATCCGGAACCCGCAACACTGAAGCTTTCTTT.